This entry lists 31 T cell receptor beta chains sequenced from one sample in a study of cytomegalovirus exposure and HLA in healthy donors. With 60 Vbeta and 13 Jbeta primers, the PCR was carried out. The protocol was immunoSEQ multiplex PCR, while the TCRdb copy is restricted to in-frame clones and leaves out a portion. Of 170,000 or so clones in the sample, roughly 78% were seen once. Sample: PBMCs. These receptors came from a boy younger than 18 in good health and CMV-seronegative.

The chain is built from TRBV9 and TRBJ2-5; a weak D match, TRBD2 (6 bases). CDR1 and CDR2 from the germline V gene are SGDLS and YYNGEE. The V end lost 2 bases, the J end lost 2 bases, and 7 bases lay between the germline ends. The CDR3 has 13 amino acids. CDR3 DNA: TGTGCCAGCAGCGTCGGGACTCAAGAGACCCAGTACTTC. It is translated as CASSVGTQETQYF. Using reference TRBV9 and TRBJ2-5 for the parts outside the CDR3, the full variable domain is DSGVTQTPKHLITATGQRVTLRCSPRSGDLSVYWYQQSLDQGLQFLIQYYNGEERAKGNILERFSAQQFPDLHSELNLSSLELGDSALYFCASSVGTQETQYFGPGTRLLVL.

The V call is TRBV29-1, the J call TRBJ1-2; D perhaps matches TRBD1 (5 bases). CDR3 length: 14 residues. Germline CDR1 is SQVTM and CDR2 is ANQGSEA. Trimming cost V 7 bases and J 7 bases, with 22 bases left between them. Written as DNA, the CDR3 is TGCAGCGCTAGGATGGACCCAGGGCCGGCTGGCTACACCTTC. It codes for CSARMDPGPAGYTF. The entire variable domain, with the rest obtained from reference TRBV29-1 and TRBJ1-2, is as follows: SAVISQKPSRDICQRGTSLTIQCQVDSQVTMMFWYRQQPGQSLTLIATANQGSEATYESGFVIDKFPISRPNLTFSTLTVSNMSPEDSSIYLCSARMDPGPAGYTFGSGTRLTVV.

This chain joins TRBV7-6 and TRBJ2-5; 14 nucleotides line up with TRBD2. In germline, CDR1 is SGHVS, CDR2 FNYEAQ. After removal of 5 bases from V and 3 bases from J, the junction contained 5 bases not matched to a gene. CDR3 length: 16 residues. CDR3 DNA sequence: TGTGCCAGCAGCCTAAGACTAGCGGGAGGGGAAGAGACCCAGTACTTC. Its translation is CASSLRLAGGEETQYF.

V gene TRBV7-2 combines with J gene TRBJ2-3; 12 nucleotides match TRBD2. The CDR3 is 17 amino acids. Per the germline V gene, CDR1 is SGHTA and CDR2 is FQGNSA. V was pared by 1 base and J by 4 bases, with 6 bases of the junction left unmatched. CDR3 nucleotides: TGTGCCAGCAGCTTAGGACTAGCGGGAGTCGCGGCAGATACGCAGTATTTT. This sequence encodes CASSLGLAGVAADTQYF.

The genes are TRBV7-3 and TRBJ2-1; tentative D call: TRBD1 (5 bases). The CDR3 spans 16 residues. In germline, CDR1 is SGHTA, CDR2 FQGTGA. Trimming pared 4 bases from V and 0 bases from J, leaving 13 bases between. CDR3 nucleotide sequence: TGTGCCAGCAGCTCGACAGTTTCTAGCTCCTACAATGAGCAGTTCTTC. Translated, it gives CASSSTVSSSYNEQFF.

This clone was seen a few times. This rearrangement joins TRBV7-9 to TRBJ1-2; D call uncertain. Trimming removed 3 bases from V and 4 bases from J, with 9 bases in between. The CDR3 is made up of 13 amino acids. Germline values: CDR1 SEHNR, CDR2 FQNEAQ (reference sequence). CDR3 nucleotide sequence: TGTGCCAGCAGCTTCCTAGAGAGCTATGGCTACACCTTC. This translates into CASSFLESYGYTF.

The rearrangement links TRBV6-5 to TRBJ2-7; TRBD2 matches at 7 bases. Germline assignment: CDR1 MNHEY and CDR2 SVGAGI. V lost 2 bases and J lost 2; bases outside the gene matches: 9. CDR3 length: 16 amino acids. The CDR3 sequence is CASSYKGGTATYEQYF. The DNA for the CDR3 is TGTGCCAGCAGTTACAAGGGAGGGACCGCTACCTACGAGCAGTACTTC.

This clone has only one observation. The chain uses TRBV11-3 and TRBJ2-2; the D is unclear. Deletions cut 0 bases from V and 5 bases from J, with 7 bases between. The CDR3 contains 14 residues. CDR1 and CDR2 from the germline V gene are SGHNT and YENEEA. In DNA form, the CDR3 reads TGTGCCAGCAGCTTAGACGCAGATACCGGGGAGCTGTTTTTT. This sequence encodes CASSLDADTGELFF. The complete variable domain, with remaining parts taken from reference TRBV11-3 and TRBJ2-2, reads EAGVVQSPRYKIIEKKQPVAFWCNPISGHNTLYWYLQNLGQGPELLIRYENEEAVDDSQLPKDRFSAERLKGVDSTLKIQPAELGDSAVYLCASSLDADTGELFFGEGSRLTVL.

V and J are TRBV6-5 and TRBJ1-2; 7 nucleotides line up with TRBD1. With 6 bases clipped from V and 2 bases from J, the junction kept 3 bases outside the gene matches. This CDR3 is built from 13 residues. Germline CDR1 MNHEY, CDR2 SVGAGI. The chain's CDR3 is CASSLQGNYGYTF. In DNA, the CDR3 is TGTGCCAGCAGCCTACAGGGGAACTATGGCTACACCTTC.

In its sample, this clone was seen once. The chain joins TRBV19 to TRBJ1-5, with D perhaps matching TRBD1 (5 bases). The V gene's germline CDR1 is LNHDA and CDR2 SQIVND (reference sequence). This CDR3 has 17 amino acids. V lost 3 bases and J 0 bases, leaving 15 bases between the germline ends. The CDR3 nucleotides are TGTGCCAGTAGTATTAGGAGGGGACTGAATAGCAATCAGCCCCAGCATTTT. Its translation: CASSIRRGLNSNQPQHF.

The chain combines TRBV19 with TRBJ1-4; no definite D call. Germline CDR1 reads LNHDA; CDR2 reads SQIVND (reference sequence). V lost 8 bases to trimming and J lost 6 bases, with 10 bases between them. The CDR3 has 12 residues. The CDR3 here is CASRGGDEKLFF. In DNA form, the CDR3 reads TGTGCCAGTCGGGGAGGTGATGAAAAACTGTTTTTT.

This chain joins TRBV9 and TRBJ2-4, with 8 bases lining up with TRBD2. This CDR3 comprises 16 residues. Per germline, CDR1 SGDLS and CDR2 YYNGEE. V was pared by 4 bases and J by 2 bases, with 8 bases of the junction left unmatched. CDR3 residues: CASSPRPGGSKNIQYF. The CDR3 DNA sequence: TGTGCCAGCAGCCCACGCCCGGGAGGGTCCAAAAACATTCAGTACTTC.

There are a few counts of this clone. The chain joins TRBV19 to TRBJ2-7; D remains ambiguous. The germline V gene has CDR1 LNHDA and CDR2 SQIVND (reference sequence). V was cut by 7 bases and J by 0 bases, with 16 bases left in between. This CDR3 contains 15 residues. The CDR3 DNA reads TGTGCCAGTACCGCCGCGCACTCGAGCTCCTACGAGCAGTACTTC. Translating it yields CASTAAHSSSYEQYF.

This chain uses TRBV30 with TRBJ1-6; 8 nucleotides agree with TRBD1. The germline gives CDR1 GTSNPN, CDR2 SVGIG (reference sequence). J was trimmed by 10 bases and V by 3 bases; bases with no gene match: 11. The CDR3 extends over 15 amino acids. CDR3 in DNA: TGTGCCTGGAGCCCCCTGACAGGGGAGGGGTCACCCCTCCACTTT. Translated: CAWSPLTGEGSPLHF.

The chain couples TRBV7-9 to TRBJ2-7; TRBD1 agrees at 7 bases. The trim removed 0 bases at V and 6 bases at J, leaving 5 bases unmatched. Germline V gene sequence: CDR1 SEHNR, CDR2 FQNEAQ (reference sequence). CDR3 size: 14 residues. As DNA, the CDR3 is TGTGCCAGCAGCTTAGCTACAGGGGTCGGCGAGCAGTACTTC. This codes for CASSLATGVGEQYF.

As DNA, the CDR3 is TGTGCCAGCTCACCTGACAGGGGCCGGGCAGAGACCCAGTACTTC. Residues: CASSPDRGRAETQYF. This rearrangement joins TRBV18 to TRBJ2-5, with 8 bases fitting TRBD1. Germline CDR1 KGHSH, CDR2 LQKENI. The CDR3 consists of 15 residues. V trimming: 3 bases; J trimming: 4 bases; junction bases outside the gene matches: 7.

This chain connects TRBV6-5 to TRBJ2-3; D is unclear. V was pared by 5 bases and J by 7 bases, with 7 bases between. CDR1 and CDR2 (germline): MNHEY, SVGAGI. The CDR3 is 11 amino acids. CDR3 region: CASSSLHTQYF. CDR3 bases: TGTGCCAGCAGTAGCCTTCATACGCAGTATTTT.

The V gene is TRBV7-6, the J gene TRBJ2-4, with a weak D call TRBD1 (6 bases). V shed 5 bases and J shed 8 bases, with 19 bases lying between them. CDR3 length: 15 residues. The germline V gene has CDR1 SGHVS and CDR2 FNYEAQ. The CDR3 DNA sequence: TGTGCCAGCAGCCCCAATGCAGGGGAGTGGGACATTCAGTACTTC. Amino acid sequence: CASSPNAGEWDIQYF.

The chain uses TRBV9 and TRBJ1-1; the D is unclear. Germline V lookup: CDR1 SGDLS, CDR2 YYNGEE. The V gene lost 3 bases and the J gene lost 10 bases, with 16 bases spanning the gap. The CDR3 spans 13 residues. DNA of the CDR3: TGTGCCAGCAGCGAGGCGGGCCAGCGGGCAGCTTTCTTT. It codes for CASSEAGQRAAFF.

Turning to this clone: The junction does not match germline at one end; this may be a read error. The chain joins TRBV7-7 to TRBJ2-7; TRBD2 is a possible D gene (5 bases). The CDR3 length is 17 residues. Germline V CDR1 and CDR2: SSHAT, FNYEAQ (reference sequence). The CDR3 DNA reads TGTGCTAGCAGCTTAGGGTCCAGTGGGTGGGAGACCGGCGAGCAGTACTTC. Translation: CASSLGSSGWETGEQYF.

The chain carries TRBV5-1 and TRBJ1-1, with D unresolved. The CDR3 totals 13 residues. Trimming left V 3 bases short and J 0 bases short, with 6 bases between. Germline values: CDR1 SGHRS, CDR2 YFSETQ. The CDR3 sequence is CASSWAMNTEAFF. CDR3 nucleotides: TGCGCCAGCAGCTGGGCAATGAACACTGAAGCTTTCTTT.

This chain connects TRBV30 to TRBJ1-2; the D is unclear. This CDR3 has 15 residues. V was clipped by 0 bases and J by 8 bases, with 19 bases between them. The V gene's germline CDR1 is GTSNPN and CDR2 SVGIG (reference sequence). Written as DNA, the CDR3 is TGTGCCTGGAGTGTACGGGAGTGGCGAGATGGAGGCTACACCTTC. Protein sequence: CAWSVREWRDGGYTF.

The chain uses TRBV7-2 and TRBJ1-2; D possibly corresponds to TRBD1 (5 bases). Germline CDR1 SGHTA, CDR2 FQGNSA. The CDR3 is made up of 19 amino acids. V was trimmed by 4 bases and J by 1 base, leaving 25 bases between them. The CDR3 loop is CASSSVDSPYYSVNYGYTF. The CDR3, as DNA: TGTGCCAGCAGCTCCGTTGACAGCCCCTACTACTCCGTTAACTATGGCTACACCTTC.

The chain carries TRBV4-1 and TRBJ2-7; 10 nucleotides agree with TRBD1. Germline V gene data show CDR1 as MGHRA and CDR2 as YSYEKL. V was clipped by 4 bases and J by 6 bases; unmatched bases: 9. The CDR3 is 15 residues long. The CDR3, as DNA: TGCGCCAGCAGCCGCGAGGGGACAGGGGATCTCGAGCAGTACTTC. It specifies CASSREGTGDLEQYF.

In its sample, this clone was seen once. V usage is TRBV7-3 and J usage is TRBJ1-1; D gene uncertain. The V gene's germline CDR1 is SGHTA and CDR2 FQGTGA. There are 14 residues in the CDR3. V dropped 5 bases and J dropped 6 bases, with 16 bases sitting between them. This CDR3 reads CASSPSAAGSEAFF. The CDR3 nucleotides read TGTGCCAGCAGCCCCTCGGCCGCGGGATCTGAAGCTTTCTTT.

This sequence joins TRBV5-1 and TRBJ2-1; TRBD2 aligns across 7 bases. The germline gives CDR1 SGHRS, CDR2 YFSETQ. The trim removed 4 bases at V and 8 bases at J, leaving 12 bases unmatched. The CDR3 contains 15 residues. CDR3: CASSPRGVGYHEQFF. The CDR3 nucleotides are TGCGCCAGCAGCCCCCGGGGGGTGGGTTACCATGAGCAGTTCTTC.

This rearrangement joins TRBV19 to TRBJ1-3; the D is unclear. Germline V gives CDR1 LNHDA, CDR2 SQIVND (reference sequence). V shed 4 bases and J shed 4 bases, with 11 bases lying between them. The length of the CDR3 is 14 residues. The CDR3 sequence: CASSRAAVGNTIYF. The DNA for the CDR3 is TGTGCCAGTAGTAGGGCAGCCGTCGGAAACACCATATATTTT.

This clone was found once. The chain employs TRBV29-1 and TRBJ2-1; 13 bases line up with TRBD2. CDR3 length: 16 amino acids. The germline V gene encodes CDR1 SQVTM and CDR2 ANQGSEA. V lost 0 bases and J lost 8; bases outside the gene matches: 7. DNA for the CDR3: TGCAGCGTTGAAGATCAACTAGCGGGAGGGTTTTATGAGCAGTTCTTC. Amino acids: CSVEDQLAGGFYEQFF.

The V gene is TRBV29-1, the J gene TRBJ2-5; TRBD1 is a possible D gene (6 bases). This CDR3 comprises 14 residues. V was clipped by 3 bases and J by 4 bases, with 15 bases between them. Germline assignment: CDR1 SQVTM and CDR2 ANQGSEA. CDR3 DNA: TGCAGCGTTGAGGCGGACAGCCACTTAGAGACCCAGTACTTC. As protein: CSVEADSHLETQYF.

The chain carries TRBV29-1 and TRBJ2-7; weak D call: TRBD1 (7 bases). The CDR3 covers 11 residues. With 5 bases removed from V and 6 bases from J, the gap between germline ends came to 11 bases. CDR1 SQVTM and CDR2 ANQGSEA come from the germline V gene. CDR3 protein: CSVHRGGEQYF. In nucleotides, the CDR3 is TGCAGCGTTCACAGGGGAGGCGAGCAGTACTTC.

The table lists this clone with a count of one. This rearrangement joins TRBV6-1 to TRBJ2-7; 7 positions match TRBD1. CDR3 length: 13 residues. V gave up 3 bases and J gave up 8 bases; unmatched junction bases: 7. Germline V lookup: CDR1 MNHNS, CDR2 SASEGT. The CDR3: CASSEGQTSKQYF. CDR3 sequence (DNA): TGTGCCAGCAGTGAGGGACAGACCTCCAAGCAGTACTTC.